The sample holds a few counts of the clone carrying this TCR beta chain. Its target is not known. This record belongs to a study of T cell repertoires in cytomegalovirus infection. At the level of the study: Used in the study were CMV epitopes, some recently identified and HLA-C-restricted, others well-studied and HLA-B-restricted. Indicated by public TCR beta signatures were CMV infection and matching HLA type. Regarding the study as a whole: There were carriers of CMV plus the relevant HLA, and cumulative public TCR beta family frequency identified them.

The CDR3 is made up of 15 amino acids. Germline assignment: CDR1 MNHEY and CDR2 SVGAGI. V lost 4 bases and J 1 base, leaving 13 bases between the germline ends. Using its own MiXCR run on the reads, TCRdb lists one record per CDR3 protein. The sample has approximately 120,000 distinct CDR3 sequences; more than 25% are singletons. The sequences come from CD8+ T cells from cultured PBMCs, collected from culture after CMV antigen stimulation. The TCR sequence derives from a human donor in good health (CMV status not recorded). Some clones in this sample may be carry-over from other donors' samples. V is TRBV6-5 and J is TRBJ2-5, with D possibly being TRBD1 (6 bases). In DNA, the CDR3 is TGTGCCAGCAGTTTGACAGGACCCAGCCAAGAGACCCAGTACTTC. It is translated as CASSLTGPSQETQYF.